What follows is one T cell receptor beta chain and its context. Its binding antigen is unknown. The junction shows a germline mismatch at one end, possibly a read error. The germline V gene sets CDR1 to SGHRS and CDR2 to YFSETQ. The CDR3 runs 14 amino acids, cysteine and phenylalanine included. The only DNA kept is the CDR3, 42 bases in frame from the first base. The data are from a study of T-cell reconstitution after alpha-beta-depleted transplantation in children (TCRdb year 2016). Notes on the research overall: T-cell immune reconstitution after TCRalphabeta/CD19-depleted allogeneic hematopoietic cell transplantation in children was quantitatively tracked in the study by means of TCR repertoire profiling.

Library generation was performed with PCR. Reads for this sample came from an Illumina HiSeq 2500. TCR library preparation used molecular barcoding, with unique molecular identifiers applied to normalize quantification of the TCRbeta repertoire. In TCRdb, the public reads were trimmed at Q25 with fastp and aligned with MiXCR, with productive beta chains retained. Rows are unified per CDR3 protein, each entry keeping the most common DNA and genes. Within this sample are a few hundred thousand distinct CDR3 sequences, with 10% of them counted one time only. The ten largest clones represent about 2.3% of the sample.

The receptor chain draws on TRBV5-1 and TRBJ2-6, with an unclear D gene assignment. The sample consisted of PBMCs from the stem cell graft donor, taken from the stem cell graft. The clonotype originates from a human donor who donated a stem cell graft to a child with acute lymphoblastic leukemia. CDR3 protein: CASSLVGEANGLTF. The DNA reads TGCGCCAGCAGCTTGGTTGGTGAGGCCAACGGCCTGACTTTC.